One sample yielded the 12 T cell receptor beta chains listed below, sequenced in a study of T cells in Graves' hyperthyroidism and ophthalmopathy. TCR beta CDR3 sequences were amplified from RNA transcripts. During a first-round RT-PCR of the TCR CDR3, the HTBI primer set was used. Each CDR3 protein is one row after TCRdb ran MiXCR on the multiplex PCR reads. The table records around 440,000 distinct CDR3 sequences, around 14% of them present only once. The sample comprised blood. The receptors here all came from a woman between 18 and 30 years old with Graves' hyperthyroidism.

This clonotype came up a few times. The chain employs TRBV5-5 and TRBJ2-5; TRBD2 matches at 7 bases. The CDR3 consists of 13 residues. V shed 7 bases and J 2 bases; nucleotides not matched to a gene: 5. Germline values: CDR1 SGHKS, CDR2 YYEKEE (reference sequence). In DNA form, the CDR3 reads TGTGCCAGCGGGAGGGACCCTCAAGAGACCCAGTACTTC. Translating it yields CASGRDPQETQYF.

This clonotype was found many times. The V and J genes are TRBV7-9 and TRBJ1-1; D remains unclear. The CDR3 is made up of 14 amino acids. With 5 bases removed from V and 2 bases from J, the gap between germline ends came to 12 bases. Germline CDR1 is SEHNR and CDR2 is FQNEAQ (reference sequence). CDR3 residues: CASSPHTGNTEAFF. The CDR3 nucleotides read TGTGCCAGCAGCCCCCACACCGGTAACACTGAAGCTTTCTTT.

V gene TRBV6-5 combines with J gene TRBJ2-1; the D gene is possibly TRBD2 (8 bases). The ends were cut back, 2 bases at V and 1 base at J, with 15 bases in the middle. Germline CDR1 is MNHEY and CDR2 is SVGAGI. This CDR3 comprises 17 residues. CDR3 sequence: CASSYQGGTRSYNEQFF. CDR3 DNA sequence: TGTGCCAGCAGTTACCAGGGGGGGACTAGGTCCTACAATGAGCAGTTCTTC.

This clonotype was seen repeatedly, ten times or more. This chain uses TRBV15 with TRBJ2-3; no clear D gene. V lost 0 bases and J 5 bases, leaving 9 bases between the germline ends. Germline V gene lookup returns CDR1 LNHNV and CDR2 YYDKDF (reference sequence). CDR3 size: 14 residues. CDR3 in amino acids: CATSRDPSVDTQYF. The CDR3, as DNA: TGTGCCACCAGCAGAGATCCTAGTGTAGATACGCAGTATTTT.

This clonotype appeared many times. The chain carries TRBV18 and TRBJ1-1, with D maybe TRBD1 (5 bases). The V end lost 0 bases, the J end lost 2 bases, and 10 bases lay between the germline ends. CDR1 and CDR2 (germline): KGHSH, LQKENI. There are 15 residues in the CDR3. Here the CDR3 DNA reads TGTGCCAGCTCACCACCGGGGGGTTTCAACACTGAAGCTTTCTTT. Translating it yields CASSPPGGFNTEAFF.

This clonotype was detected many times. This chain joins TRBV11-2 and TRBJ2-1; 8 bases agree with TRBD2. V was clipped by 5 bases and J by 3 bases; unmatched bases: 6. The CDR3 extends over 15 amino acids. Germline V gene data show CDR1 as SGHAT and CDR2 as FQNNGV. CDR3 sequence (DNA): TGTGCCAGCAGCCGGGTGGCGGGGGGCTACAATGAGCAGTTCTTC. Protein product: CASSRVAGGYNEQFF.

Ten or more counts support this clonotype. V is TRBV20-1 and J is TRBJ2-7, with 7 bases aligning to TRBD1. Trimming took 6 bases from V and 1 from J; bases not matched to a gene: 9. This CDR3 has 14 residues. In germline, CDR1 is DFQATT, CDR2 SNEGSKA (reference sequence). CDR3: CSAQGQAPSYEQYF. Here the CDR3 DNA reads TGCAGTGCCCAAGGACAGGCGCCTTCCTACGAGCAGTACTTC.

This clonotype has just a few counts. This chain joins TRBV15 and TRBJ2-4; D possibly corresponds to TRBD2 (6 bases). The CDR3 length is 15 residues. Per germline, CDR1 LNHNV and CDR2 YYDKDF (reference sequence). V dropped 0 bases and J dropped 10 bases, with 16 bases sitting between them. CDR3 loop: CATSRDRGRAGIQYF. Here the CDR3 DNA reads TGTGCCACCAGCAGAGATCGCGGCAGGGCGGGGATTCAGTACTTC.

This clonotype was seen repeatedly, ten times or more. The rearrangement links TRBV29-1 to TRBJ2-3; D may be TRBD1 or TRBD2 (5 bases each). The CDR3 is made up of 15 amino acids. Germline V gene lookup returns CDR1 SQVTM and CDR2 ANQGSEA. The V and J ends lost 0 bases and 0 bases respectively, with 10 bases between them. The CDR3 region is CSVEERGVSTDTQYF. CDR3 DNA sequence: TGCAGCGTTGAAGAACGAGGGGTCAGCACAGATACGCAGTATTTT.

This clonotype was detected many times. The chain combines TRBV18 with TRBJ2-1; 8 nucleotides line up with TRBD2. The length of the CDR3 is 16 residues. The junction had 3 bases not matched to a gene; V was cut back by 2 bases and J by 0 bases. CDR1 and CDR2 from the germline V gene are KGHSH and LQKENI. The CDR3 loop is CASSPSSGHSYNEQFF. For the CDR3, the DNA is TGTGCCAGCTCACCATCTAGCGGGCACTCCTACAATGAGCAGTTCTTC.

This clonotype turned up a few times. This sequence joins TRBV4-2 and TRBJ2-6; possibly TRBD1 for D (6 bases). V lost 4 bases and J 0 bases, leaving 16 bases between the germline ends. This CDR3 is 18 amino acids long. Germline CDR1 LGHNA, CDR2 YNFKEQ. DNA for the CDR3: TGTGCCAGCAGCCCCCAGGCTGGGACATTCTCTGGGGCCAACGTCCTGACTTTC. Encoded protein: CASSPQAGTFSGANVLTF.

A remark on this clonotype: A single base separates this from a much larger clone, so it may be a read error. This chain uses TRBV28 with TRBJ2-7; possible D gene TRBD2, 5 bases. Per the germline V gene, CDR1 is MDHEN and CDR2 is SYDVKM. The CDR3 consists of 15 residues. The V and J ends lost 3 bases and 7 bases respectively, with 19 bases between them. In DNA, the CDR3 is TGTGCCAGCAGTTTTCAAAGTGCATGGACTGGAGAGCAGTACTTC. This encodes CASSFQSAWTGEQYF.